These T cell receptor beta chains were read from a single sample in a study of identical twins. TCRdb passed the 5' RACE reads through MiXCR, listing each CDR3 protein once. The data show 200,000 to 250,000 distinct CDR3 sequences, around an eighth seen once. Sequencing used memory (CD45RO+) T cells sorted from blood. Receptors were obtained from a woman between 18 and 29 years old in good health. The CDR3 runs from the conserved cysteine through the conserved F or W. A D gene is named only where the DNA matches it firmly. A clone size is listed for some rows: how often the clone was seen (once, few, many), or a class if it is expanded.

>13|TRBD1|TRBJ1-1|TRBV12-3/TRBV12-4|few
CASSSRGEAEAFF
TGTGCCAGCAGCTCCAGGGGGGAGGCTGAAGCTTTCTTT
>15|.|TRBJ1-4|TRBV25-1|many
CASSATDWTNEKLFF
TGTGCCAGCAGTGCCACTGACTGGACTAATGAAAAACTGTTTTTT
>14|TRBD2|TRBJ2-7|TRBV4-3|many
CASSHVAGAYEQYF
TGCGCCAGCAGCCACGTAGCGGGGGCCTACGAGCAGTACTTC
>14|.|TRBJ2-3|TRBV24-1|few
CATSDPLTGDTQYF
TGTGCCACCAGTGATCCCCTTACTGGGGATACGCAGTATTTT
>13|.|TRBJ2-5|TRBV27|.
CASSLSGWETQYF
TGTGCCAGCAGTTTATCAGGGTGGGAGACCCAGTACTTC
>13|TRBD1|TRBJ1-5|TRBV12-3/TRBV12-4|few
CASTQGVNQPQHF
TGTGCCAGCACCCAGGGGGTCAATCAGCCCCAGCATTTT
>15|TRBD2|TRBJ2-3|TRBV5-4|.
CASTRGGPSTDTQYF
TGTGCCAGCACCCGGGGGGGCCCTAGCACAGATACGCAGTATTTT
>16|TRBD2|TRBJ2-1|TRBV20-1|.
CSAPEPSASGYNEQFF
TGCAGTGCCCCCGAGCCCTCCGCTAGCGGCTACAATGAGCAGTTCTTC
>16|.|TRBJ1-5|TRBV7-8|.
CASSLDWGFSNQPQHF
TGTGCCAGCAGCTTAGATTGGGGGTTCAGCAATCAGCCCCAGCATTTT
>16|.|TRBJ2-2|TRBV4-2|.
CASSQETIMNTGELFF
TGTGCCAGCAGCCAAGAGACTATCATGAACACCGGGGAGCTGTTTTTT
>13|.|TRBJ2-7|TRBV20-1|.
CRARDVLSYEQYF
TGCAGAGCTAGAGATGTCCTATCCTACGAGCAGTACTTC
>15|.|TRBJ1-2|TRBV10-3|.
CAISESTGGNYGYTF
TGTGCCATCAGTGAGTCGACTGGTGGGAACTATGGCTACACCTTC
>12|.|TRBJ2-5|TRBV20-1|few
CSARTQFSTQYF
TGCAGTGCTAGAACGCAGTTTTCGACCCAGTACTTC
>16|.|TRBJ2-6|TRBV7-9|.
CASTPWGVSGANVLTF
TGTGCCAGCACCCCGTGGGGAGTCTCTGGGGCCAACGTCCTGACTTTC
>15|.|TRBJ1-4|TRBV7-9|.
CASSLAVRVEEKLFF
TGTGCCAGCAGCTTAGCGGTACGGGTTGAAGAAAAACTGTTTTTT
>12|.|TRBJ1-2|TRBV7-2|many
CASSSRGYGYTF
TGTGCCAGCAGCTCCAGGGGATATGGCTACACCTTC
>14|.|TRBJ1-1|TRBV12-3/TRBV12-4|few
CASSLLLGNTEAFF
TGTGCCAGCAGTTTACTCTTGGGGAACACTGAAGCTTTCTTT
>14|.|TRBJ2-5|TRBV21-1|.
CASSKECTGETQYF
TGTGCCAGCAGCAAAGAATGTACGGGGGAGACCCAGTACTTC
>19|TRBD2|TRBJ2-1|TRBV5-1|many
CASSFGRTSGSYFIDEQFF
TGCGCCAGCAGTTTTGGGCGGACTAGCGGGAGTTATTTCATCGATGAGCAGTTCTTC
>15|.|TRBJ1-1|TRBV7-9|.
CAGSVSEGTNTEAFF
TGTGCCGGAAGCGTTTCTGAGGGGACGAACACTGAAGCTTTCTTT
>17|.|TRBJ2-3|TRBV18|few
CASSPGSGLRGTDTQYF
TGTGCCAGCTCACCTGGTTCCGGGCTACGCGGCACAGATACGCAGTATTTT
>17|TRBD1|TRBJ1-1|TRBV24-1|few
CATSDRHRQGMNTEAFF
TGTGCCACCAGTGATCGCCACAGACAGGGAATGAACACTGAAGCTTTCTTT
>17|.|TRBJ1-5|TRBV7-2|few
CASSLKSSDMGNQPQHF
TGTGCCAGCAGCCTAAAATCGTCGGATATGGGCAATCAGCCCCAGCATTTT
>15|TRBD2|TRBJ2-7|TRBV12-3/TRBV12-4|many
CASSKLAGGFYEQYF
TGTGCCAGCAGCAAACTAGCGGGAGGATTCTACGAGCAGTACTTC
>14|TRBD1|TRBJ2-1|TRBV20-1|.
CSARRQGAYNEQFF
TGCAGTGCTAGACGGCAGGGGGCCTACAATGAGCAGTTCTTC
>14|.|TRBJ1-5|TRBV15|few
CATSRGENNQPQHF
TGTGCCACCAGCAGAGGGGAAAATAATCAGCCCCAGCATTTT
>13|.|TRBJ2-7|TRBV20-1|few
CSATDPQVLEQYF
TGCAGTGCCACCGACCCGCAAGTGCTCGAGCAGTACTTC
>15|.|TRBJ2-1|TRBV4-3|.
CASSQEVSLGSEQFF
TGCGCCAGCAGCCAAGAGGTCTCTTTGGGGAGTGAGCAGTTCTTC
>13|TRBD2|TRBJ2-3|TRBV6-1|few
CARGLAGGNTQYF
TGTGCCCGGGGACTAGCGGGGGGAAATACGCAGTATTTT
>15|TRBD1|TRBJ1-5|TRBV7-9|few
CASSRDRVGNQPQHF
TGTGCCAGCAGCCGAGACAGGGTTGGCAATCAGCCCCAGCATTTT
>10|.|TRBJ1-1|TRBV10-2|few
CASSDNVLFF
TGCGCCAGCAGTGATAATGTCCTCTTCTTT
>18|TRBD2|TRBJ2-3|TRBV5-1|.
CASNRAGSGAGGPDTQYF
TGCGCCAGCAATCGCGCAGGGTCTGGAGCGGGGGGGCCTGATACGCAGTATTTT
>12|TRBD1|TRBJ2-4|TRBV5-1|many
CASSTRQGIQYF
TGCGCCAGCAGCACGAGACAGGGCATTCAGTACTTC
>17|.|TRBJ2-4|TRBV6-2/TRBV6-3|few
CASSYSREPQSKNIQYF
TGTGCCAGCAGTTACTCCAGGGAGCCTCAAAGCAAAAACATTCAGTACTTC
>14|.|TRBJ2-3|TRBV24-1|few
CATSDLGSTDTQYF
TGTGCCACCAGTGATTTAGGCAGCACAGATACGCAGTATTTT
>14|TRBD1|TRBJ2-1|TRBV13|.
CASSRTGTNNEQFF
TGTGCCAGCAGCCGGACAGGGACCAACAATGAGCAGTTCTTC
>14|.|TRBJ2-7|TRBV2|many
CASKGTFGSYEQYF
TGTGCCAGCAAGGGGACGTTCGGCTCCTACGAGCAGTACTTC
>16|TRBD2|TRBJ2-1|TRBV20-1|.
CSARETRSSGGAKQFF
TGCAGTGCTAGAGAGACCCGGAGTAGCGGGGGGGCCAAGCAGTTCTTC
>19|TRBD2|TRBJ2-1|TRBV5-4|few
CASSLALAGGRSSYNEQFF
TGTGCCAGCAGCTTGGCGCTAGCGGGGGGCAGGAGCTCCTACAATGAGCAGTTCTTC
>13|.|TRBJ1-2|TRBV6-2/TRBV6-3|.
CASSPSSVYGYTF
TGTGCCAGCAGCCCCAGCTCTGTCTATGGCTACACCTTC
>17|.|TRBJ2-6|TRBV6-2/TRBV6-3|few
CASSYGRQTSGANVLTF
TGTGCCAGCAGTTACGGCCGACAGACCTCTGGGGCCAACGTCCTGACTTTC
>15|.|TRBJ2-1|TRBV5-5|many
CASSLRQSSYNEQFF
TGTGCCAGCAGCTTGCGGCAGAGCTCCTACAATGAGCAGTTCTTC
>16|.|TRBJ2-5|TRBV7-6|.
CASSLALGWSRGTQYF
TGTGCCAGCAGCTTAGCGCTAGGCTGGAGTAGGGGGACCCAGTACTTC
>18|.|TRBJ2-2|TRBV5-1|.
CASSLTLGESVNTGELFF
TGCGCCAGCAGCTTGACGCTAGGGGAGTCAGTGAACACCGGGGAGCTGTTTTTT
>16|TRBD2|TRBJ2-5|TRBV12-3/TRBV12-4|few
CASSLLAGGMGETQYF
TGTGCCAGCAGTTTGCTAGCGGGAGGGATGGGGGAGACCCAGTACTTC
>16|.|TRBJ2-1|TRBV30|many
CAWSVRGLSSYNEQFF
TGTGCCTGGAGTGTTCGGGGCTTGAGCTCCTACAATGAGCAGTTCTTC